Reported below is one T cell receptor beta chain. Its antigen is unidentified. Deletions cut 5 bases from V and 0 bases from J, with 11 bases between. From germline, CDR1 is SGHVS and CDR2 FNYEAQ. The CDR3 has 16 amino acids. Naive CD8 cells were CD45RO-negative, positively selected for CCR7, excluding terminally differentiated effector memory CD45RA+ cells. These data are taken from a study of shared clonotypes between healthy human individuals. Study-wide results and caveats: Richness estimates generally favored naive over memory subsets. Non-shared clonotypes showed lower generation probabilities than clonotypes common to all four donors.

The assay was carried out at the deep level. Sequencing was performed with immunoSEQ multiplex PCR; in TCRdb, only in-frame clones are kept and a portion is missing. The data show hundreds of thousands of clones, with roughly 98% seen just once and 0.3% held by the top ten. Sequencing was performed on naive CD8+ T cells sorted from blood. V gene TRBV7-6 combines with J gene TRBJ2-6; a weak D match, TRBD2 (5 bases). The origin of this receptor is a man in his thirties or forties in good health. The chain's CDR3 is CASSPWEFSGANVLTF. CDR3 DNA: TGTGCCAGCAGCCCCTGGGAGTTCTCTGGGGCCAACGTCCTGACTTTC.